This T cell receptor beta chain is drawn from a study of cytomegalovirus exposure and HLA in healthy donors. For the study at large: There were some 410 genotyped donors. Of these, 75% to 90% fell in the genetic ancestry cluster associated with self-reported Caucasian donors. Study-level points and caveats: The study labeled more than 150 TCR beta chains cytomegalovirus-associated. Per a later analysis, 15,000 to 20,000 TCR beta sequences showed association with HLA alleles at 0.05 false discovery rate.

On this clone itself: Its antigen is not known.

The PCR made use of 60 Vbeta and 13 Jbeta primers. Sequencing was performed with immunoSEQ multiplex PCR; in TCRdb, only in-frame clones are kept and a portion is missing. The table includes tens of thousands of clones, 70% detected once. J lost 5 bases, V lost 2 bases, and 12 bases had no gene match. The CDR3 has 17 residues. The germline gives CDR1 MGHRA, CDR2 YSYEKL. This clonotype was obtained from a woman aged 55-75 years in good health and CMV-seropositive. Material: PBMCs. The J gene is TRBJ2-5, the V gene TRBV4-1; 9 nucleotides agree with TRBD1. Here the CDR3 reads CASSQLPGTGSKETQYF. CDR3 DNA: TGCGCCAGCAGCCAATTACCCGGGACAGGGTCTAAGGAGACCCAGTACTTC.